This TCR beta chain was sequenced during a study of CD8 T cells in ankylosing spondylitis listed by TCRdb under 2017. About the investigation overall: The study profiled T cell receptor beta repertoires in healthy donors and ankylosing spondylitis patients to find disease-linked TCR variants. The full study cohort comprised around 25 ankylosing spondylitis patients and roughly 110 healthy donors. Peripheral blood samples were taken, and synovial fluid was additionally collected from ankylosing spondylitis patients. On the study overall, not on this receptor specifically: Significant enrichment of the disease-linked clones was reported in matched synovial fluid samples from ankylosing spondylitis patients. A TCR beta motif of about 8 highly homologous amino acid variants appeared characteristic of blood from ankylosing spondylitis patients. Some TCR beta motif variants had previously been reported in synovial fluid and blood of reactive arthritis patients, which suggested common disease-initiation mechanisms. In peripheral blood, the disease-linked clones were found at relatively low frequencies and had a CD8+ phenotype.

Regarding this clonotype: Its target antigen remains unknown. No base qualities exist here, and no much larger clone lies one base off it.

CDR1 is given as SGHVS and CDR2 as FQNEAQ, both from the germline V gene. The cysteine opens and the phenylalanine closes a CDR3 of 15 amino acids. The CDR3 DNA has 45 bases and is translated from base 1. V and J are truncated by 1 base and 0 bases respectively, leaving an intervening sequence of 10 bases. The reads were generated on an Illumina HiSeq 2500. Quantitative 5'-RACE with molecular barcodes was used to prepare TCR beta libraries. Per the original workflow: Disease-linked TCR variants were identified with a new computational method built on a probabilistic model of VDJ rearrangement. Using fastp trimming at Q25 and MiXCR clonotype assembly, TCRdb reanalyzed the public sequencing data and kept in-frame beta chains. When rows share a CDR3 protein, they turn into one entry using the most common DNA and genes. The V and J calls reflect TCRdb's pipeline rather than the authors' work. This sample holds about 160,000 distinct CDR3 sequences; around 45% were observed only once. The top ten constitute about 15% of the sample.

For each ankylosing spondylitis patient, the synovial fluid sample was matched to a blood sample from that same patient. The receptor chain draws on TRBV7-8 and TRBJ2-7, and perhaps TRBD1 as D gene, on 6 matching bases. The sequenced sample was synovial fluid, either unsorted or a sorted T cell fraction (not recorded which). The TCR comes from a male donor with ankylosing spondylitis. In nucleotide form, the sequence is TGTGCCAGCAGCTTAGGACAGGAGAACTCCTACGAGCAGTACTTC. Its amino acids are CASSLGQENSYEQYF.